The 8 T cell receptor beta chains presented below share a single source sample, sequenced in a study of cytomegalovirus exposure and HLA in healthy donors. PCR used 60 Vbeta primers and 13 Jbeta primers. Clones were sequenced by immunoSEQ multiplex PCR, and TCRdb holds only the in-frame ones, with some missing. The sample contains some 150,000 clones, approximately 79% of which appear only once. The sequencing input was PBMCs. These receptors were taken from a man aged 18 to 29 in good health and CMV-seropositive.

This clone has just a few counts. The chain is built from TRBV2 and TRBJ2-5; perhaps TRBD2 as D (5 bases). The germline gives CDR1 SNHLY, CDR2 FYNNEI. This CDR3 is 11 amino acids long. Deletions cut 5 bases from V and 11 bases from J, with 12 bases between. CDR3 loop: CASSTRSEQYF. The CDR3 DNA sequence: TGTGCCAGCAGTACTAGGTCTGAGCAGTACTTC.

CDR3 nucleotide sequence: TGTGCCAGCAGTTACGCAGGCATCCACCAGCCCCAGCATTTT. It translates to CASSYAGIHQPQHF. This chain connects TRBV6-5 to TRBJ1-5; D is uncertain. The CDR3 spans 14 residues. CDR1 MNHEY and CDR2 SVGAGI come from the germline V gene. Trimming removed 2 bases from V and 7 bases from J, with 12 bases in between.

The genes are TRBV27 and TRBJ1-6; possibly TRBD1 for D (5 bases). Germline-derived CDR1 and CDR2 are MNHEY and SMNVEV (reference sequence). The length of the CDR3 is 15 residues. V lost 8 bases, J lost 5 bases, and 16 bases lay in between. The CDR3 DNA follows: TGTGCCAGCCGGACGAACCAGGGTAATAATTCACCCCTCCACTTT. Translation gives CASRTNQGNNSPLHF.

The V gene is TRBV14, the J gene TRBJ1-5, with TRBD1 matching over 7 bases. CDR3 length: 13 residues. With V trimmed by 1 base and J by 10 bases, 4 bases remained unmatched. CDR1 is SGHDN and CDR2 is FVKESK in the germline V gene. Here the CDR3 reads CASSQGRGDPQHF. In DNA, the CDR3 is TGTGCCAGCAGCCAAGGCAGGGGGGACCCCCAGCATTTT.

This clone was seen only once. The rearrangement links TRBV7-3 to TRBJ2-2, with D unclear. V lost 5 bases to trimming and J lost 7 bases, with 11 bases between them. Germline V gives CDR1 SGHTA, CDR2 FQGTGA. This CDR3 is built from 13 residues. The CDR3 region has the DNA TGTGCCAGCAGCGTCAGCGACGGCGGGGAGCTGTTTTTT. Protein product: CASSVSDGGELFF.

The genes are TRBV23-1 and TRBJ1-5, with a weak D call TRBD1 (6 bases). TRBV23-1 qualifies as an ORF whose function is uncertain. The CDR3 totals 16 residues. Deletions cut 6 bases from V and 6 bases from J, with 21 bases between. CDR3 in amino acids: CASRKNGWGQGQPQHF. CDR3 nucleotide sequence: TGCGCCAGCAGGAAAAATGGATGGGGGCAGGGTCAGCCCCAGCATTTT.

The CDR3 spells CASSVYRDRGNEKLFF. CDR3 in DNA: TGTGCCAGCAGCGTCTACCGGGACAGGGGCAACGAAAAACTGTTTTTT. V usage is TRBV7-2 and J usage is TRBJ1-4, with 10 bases identical to TRBD1. Per the germline V gene, CDR1 is SGHTA and CDR2 is FQGNSA. V trimming: 5 bases; J trimming: 8 bases; junction bases outside the gene matches: 11. The CDR3 contains 16 residues.

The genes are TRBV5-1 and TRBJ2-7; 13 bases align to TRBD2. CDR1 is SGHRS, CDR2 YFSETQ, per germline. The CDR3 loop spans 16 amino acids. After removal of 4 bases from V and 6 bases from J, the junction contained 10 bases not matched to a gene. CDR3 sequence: CASSPGTSGDQREQYF. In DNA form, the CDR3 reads TGCGCCAGCAGCCCCGGGACTAGCGGGGATCAGCGCGAGCAGTACTTC.